This T cell receptor beta chain was documented in a study of beta chain features in type 1 diabetes. Reverse transcribing all isolated RNA meant expressed TCRB transcripts were sequenced. Only in-frame clones appear in the TCRdb table, and some are missing; sequencing was by immunoSEQ multiplex PCR. The sample includes approximately 600,000 clones, about an eighth of them seen just once. Study-level findings and limits: Overrepresentation of cells with high TCR expression could result from cDNA sequencing. People with Type 1 diabetes carried modestly yet significantly shorter TCRB CDR3s in all four CD4+ subsets.

This clone was counted a few times. What it binds is unknown. Trimming left V 2 bases short and J 5 bases short, with 12 bases between. Germline CDR1 MNHEY, CDR2 SMNVEV (reference sequence). The CDR3 has 14 amino acids. The J gene is TRBJ1-2, the V gene TRBV27, with D hard to call. Sequences were obtained from naive CD4+ T cells from blood. This clonotype was obtained from a man aged 25 to 40 with type 1 diabetes. The chain's CDR3 is CASSLVGVGYGYTF. In nucleotides, the CDR3 is TGTGCCAGCAGTTTAGTGGGCGTAGGTTATGGCTACACCTTC.